This T cell receptor (beta chain) was sequenced in a study of cytomegalovirus exposure and HLA in healthy donors. It was with 60 Vbeta and 13 Jbeta primers that the PCR ran. This table comes from immunoSEQ multiplex PCR, and its TCRdb copy is limited to in-frame clones, with some not included. The table has 150,000 to 200,000 clones, about 78% seen once. Worth noting for this clone: What it recognizes is unknown. Other DNA sequences from this sample encode an identical CDR3 as well.

Findings of the study overall: Later analysis showed TCR association rates varying by HLA locus, highest for DRB1 and lowest for HLA-C. A few of the chains that were CMV-associated were confirmed in vitro to be specific for CMV antigens.

Germline CDR1 MNHEY, CDR2 SMNVEV (reference sequence). The CDR3 contains 15 residues. V lost 5 bases to trimming and J lost 6 bases; unmatched junction nucleotides: 12. The J gene is TRBJ1-2, the V gene TRBV27; 7 bases align to TRBD1. This receptor was obtained from a man in his 60s in good health and CMV-seronegative. The material sequenced was PBMCs. The CDR3 DNA reads as TGTGCCAGCAGTCCCCGACAGGGCCCACGGGATGGCTACACCTTC. It yields the protein CASSPRQGPRDGYTF.